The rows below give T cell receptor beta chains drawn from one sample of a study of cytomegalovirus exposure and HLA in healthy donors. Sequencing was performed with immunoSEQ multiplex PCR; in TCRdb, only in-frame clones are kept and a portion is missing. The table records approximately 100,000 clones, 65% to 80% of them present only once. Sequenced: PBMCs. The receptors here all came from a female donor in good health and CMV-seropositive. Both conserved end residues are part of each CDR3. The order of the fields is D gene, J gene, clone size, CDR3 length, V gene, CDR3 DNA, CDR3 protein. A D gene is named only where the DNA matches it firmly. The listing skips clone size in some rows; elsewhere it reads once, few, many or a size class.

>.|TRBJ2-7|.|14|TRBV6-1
TGTGCCAGCAGTACAGCTCCGAGCTCCTACGAGCAGTACTTC
CASSTAPSSYEQYF
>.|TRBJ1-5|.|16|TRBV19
TGTGCCAGCCTCCCAAGGGACACCTATAGCAATCAGCCCCAGCATTTT
CASLPRDTYSNQPQHF
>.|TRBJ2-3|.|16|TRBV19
TGTGCCAGTAGTATAAAATGGACTCCCGGTACAGATACGCAGTATTTT
CASSIKWTPGTDTQYF
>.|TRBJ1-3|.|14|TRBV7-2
TGTGCCAGCAGCTTAGCCCGGTCTGGAAACACCATATATTTT
CASSLARSGNTIYF
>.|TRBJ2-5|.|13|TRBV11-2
TGTGCCAGCAGCTTAGGAGTTCGGGAGACCCAGTACTTC
CASSLGVRETQYF
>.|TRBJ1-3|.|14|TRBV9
TGTGCCAGCAGCGTAGCGCAGGGCGGAAACACCATATATTTT
CASSVAQGGNTIYF
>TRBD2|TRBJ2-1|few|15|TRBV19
TGTGCCAGTAGTCCTAGCGGGAGCTCCTACAATGAGCAGTTCTTC
CASSPSGSSYNEQFF
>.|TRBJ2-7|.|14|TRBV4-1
TGCGCCAGCAGCCTCCACGGACAGTCCTACGAGCAGTACTTC
CASSLHGQSYEQYF
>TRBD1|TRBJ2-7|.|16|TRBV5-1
TGCGCCAGCAGCTTCTCATCCGGGACAGGGAGTGAGGAGCAGTACTTC
CASSFSSGTGSEEQYF
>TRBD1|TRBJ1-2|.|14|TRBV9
TGTGCCAGCAGCGTAGCTAACAGGGGGCCTGGATACACCTTC
CASSVANRGPGYTF
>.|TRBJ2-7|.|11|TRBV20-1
TGCAGTGCTAGAGTTAGCTACGAGCAGTACTTC
CSARVSYEQYF
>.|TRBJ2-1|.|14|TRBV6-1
TGTGCCAGCTATAGCGCCAGCTCCTACAATGAGCAGTTCTTC
CASYSASSYNEQFF
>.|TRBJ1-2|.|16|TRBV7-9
TGTGCCAGCAGCTTCGATGGGGGGGGGCGAAACTATGGCTACACCTTC
CASSFDGGGRNYGYTF
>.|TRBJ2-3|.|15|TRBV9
TGTGCCAGCAGCGTAGCGCCCTCCCGGACAGATACGCAGTATTTT
CASSVAPSRTDTQYF
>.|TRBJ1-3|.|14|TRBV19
TGTGCCAGTAGTATGTCTCAGGCTGGAAACACCATATATTTT
CASSMSQAGNTIYF
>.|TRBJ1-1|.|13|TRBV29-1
TGCAGCGCATTACAGCTACAGAACACTGAAGCTTTCTTT
CSALQLQNTEAFF
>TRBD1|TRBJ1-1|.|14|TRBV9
TGTGCCAGCAGCGCGGACAGGTTGAACACTGAAGCTTTCTTT
CASSADRLNTEAFF
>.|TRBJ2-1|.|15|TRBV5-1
TGCGCCAGCAGCTTGTACAGCGGGCGGGACAATGAGCAGTTCTTC
CASSLYSGRDNEQFF
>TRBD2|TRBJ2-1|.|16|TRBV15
TGTGCCACCAGCAGAGGAACGACTAGCGGGAGTAATGAGCAGTTCTTC
CATSRGTTSGSNEQFF
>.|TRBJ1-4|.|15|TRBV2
TGTGCCAGCAGCAACCTCGGGGGTAGGGATGAAAAACTGTTTTTT
CASSNLGGRDEKLFF
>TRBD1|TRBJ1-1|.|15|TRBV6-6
TGTGCCAGCAGTTCCCCGGGACAGGGGGCCTCTGAAGCTTTCTTT
CASSSPGQGASEAFF